The source of this TCR beta chain is a study of beta chain features in type 1 diabetes. Investigators reverse transcribed all isolated RNA, so they sequenced expressed TCRB transcripts. Repertoires were generated with immunoSEQ multiplex PCR, while TCRdb's copy carries only in-frame clones and drops some. The table has over 150,000 clones, about 13% seen once. V dropped 7 bases and J dropped 4; count of bases not matched to a gene: 9. CDR1 is SGHRS, CDR2 YFSETQ, per germline. CDR3 size: 15 residues. The specimen was central memory CD4+ T cells from blood. V is TRBV5-1 and J is TRBJ2-2; 8 positions match TRBD1. This receptor was obtained from a woman aged 18-30 years in good health. DNA of the CDR3: TGCGCCAGCGAGCGAACAGGGGGGAGCACCGGGGAGCTGTTTTTT. It specifies CASERTGGSTGELFF.